This T cell receptor (beta chain) was recorded in a study of OX40 agonist ivuxolimab in advanced cancers. Background on the whole study: Ivuxolimab was an agonistic, fully human IgG2 monoclonal antibody directed against OX40 (CD134), a costimulatory receptor. Among the approximately 50 dose-escalation patients, 19 had hepatocellular carcinoma, approximately 15 melanoma, 9 renal cell carcinoma and 9 head and neck cancer. The paper describes the monotherapy dose-escalation part (N ≈ 50 patients) of the phase I trial of ivuxolimab. Intravenous ivuxolimab was administered to patients every 2 weeks at six dose levels: 0.01, 0.1, 0.3, 1.5, 3 and 10 mg/kg. Prior anti-PD-1, anti-PD-L1 or anti-CTLA-4 therapy was permitted, and checkpoint inhibitors had been received by less than 45% of dose-escalation patients. Partial responses occurred in three dose-escalation patients, of whom one had hepatocellular carcinoma and two had cutaneous melanoma. The purpose of peripheral TCRbeta sequencing was to test whether ivuxolimab changed TCR sequence diversity and led to clonal T-cell expansion. A male proportion of around 80% and a mean age of approximately 55 years, ranging from 23 to 79, were recorded for the dose-escalation cohort.

The investigation overall reported the following: Low levels of normalized T-cell clonal expansion were also shown by some nonresponding patients. Which antigens the clonally expanded peripheral T cells were specific for was not determined. After ivuxolimab, more expanded clones were found on average in CD8+ T cells than in CD4+ T cells. In partial responders in the 0.1-3.0 mg/kg groups, normalized peripheral clonal expansion was found to be among the lowest, especially among CD8+ T cells. At doses from 0.1 to 3.0 mg/kg, clonal expansion was seen in both CD4+ and CD8+ blood T cells between baseline and week 6.

A remark on this clone: What this receptor recognizes is not known. No much larger clone is present one base from it, and per-base qualities are unavailable.

Genomic DNA was extracted from sorted cells for sequencing of the TCRbeta CDR3 region. TCRbeta CDR3 regions were sequenced using the immunoSEQ Assay. TCRdb's version of the immuneACCESS table is confined to in-frame rearrangements and falls short of the full clone set. An unresolved V gene accounts for under half of the shortfall where checked; the remainder is of unknown origin. In this sample the table shows 45,000 to 60,000 clones, 80% to 90% of which occur a single time. The ten most abundant clones make up roughly 5.9% of the sample. At the junction V is shortened by 0 bases and J by 5 bases; bases outside the gene matches: 8. Reading from cysteine to phenylalanine, the CDR3 counts 16 amino acids. Solely the CDR3 DNA is kept, with 48 bases framed from the first base. The germline V gene sets CDR1 to MNHEY and CDR2 to SVGAGI. Patients with a history of autoimmune disease or receiving systemic immunosuppression were excluded from the trial. In every dose cohort, peripheral blood was drawn for TCR sequencing at baseline, cycle 4 day 1, and cycle 7 day 1. Samples were obtained from an open-label, multicenter, first-in-human phase I dose-escalation trial of ivuxolimab. The trial enrolled adults with locally advanced or metastatic head and neck squamous cell, hepatocellular, melanoma or renal cell carcinoma. Before TCR sequencing, CD4+ T cells and CD8+ T cells from peripheral blood were sorted into separate populations.

The clonotype originates from an adult with an advanced solid tumor such as melanoma, head and neck, liver or kidney cancer. The sequences come from CD4+ or CD8+ T cells sorted from blood, collected in a trial of the OX40 agonist ivuxolimab. The chain was built from TRBV6-5 and TRBJ2-5, with TRBD2 matching 8 junction bases. The CDR3 region: CASSYSSGGRGETQYF. The DNA reads as follows: TGTGCCAGCAGTTACTCTTCGGGAGGGCGGGGGGAGACCCAGTACTTC.